A single T cell receptor (beta chain) is shown here with its context. These data belong to a study of OX40 agonist ivuxolimab in advanced cancers. Study-wide background: Patient treatment consisted of intravenous ivuxolimab administration every 2 weeks at 0.01 to 10 mg/kg. Patients assigned to dose escalation were diagnosed with hepatocellular carcinoma, melanoma, renal cell or head and neck cancer.

Generated by immunoSEQ multiplex PCR, the TCRdb table keeps only in-frame clones and is missing some. The sample consists of tens of thousands of clones, approximately 85% of them appearing once. The germline V and J ends were trimmed by 7 bases and 7 bases, with 17 bases remaining between them. The CDR3 contains 14 residues. Per the germline V gene, CDR1 is LNHDA and CDR2 is SQIVND (reference sequence). The chain links TRBV19 to TRBJ2-1, with D perhaps TRBD2 (6 bases). The TCR was taken from an adult with an advanced solid tumor such as melanoma, head and neck, liver or kidney cancer. The material sequenced was CD4+ or CD8+ T cells sorted from blood, taken in a trial of the OX40 agonist ivuxolimab. The CDR3, as DNA: TGTGCCAGTAATTTTCCGGGAGTCGAGAATGAGCAGTTCTTC. This sequence encodes CASNFPGVENEQFF.